The entry below gives a single T cell receptor beta chain sequence along with its context. What it binds is unknown. The data originate from a study of cytomegalovirus exposure and HLA in healthy donors. V lost 3 bases, J lost 4 bases, and 21 bases lay in between. Germline CDR1 and CDR2: GTSNPN and SVGIG (reference sequence). The CDR3 runs 17 residues. Primers included in the PCR were 60 Vbeta and 13 Jbeta primers. This table comes from immunoSEQ multiplex PCR, and its TCRdb copy is limited to in-frame clones, with some not included. Here the sample table reports just over 60,000 clones. General study points: The study designated 150 to 200 TCR beta chains cytomegalovirus-associated. Most of the CMV-associated TCR beta chains (in a later analysis) appeared to be HLA-restricted. Specificity for CMV antigens was confirmed in vitro for a few of the CMV-associated chains.

Healthy bone marrow donors supplied every sample. Sequences were obtained from PBMCs. The TCR comes from a man aged 25-45 years in good health and CMV-seropositive. The chain couples TRBV30 to TRBJ2-2; D might be TRBD2 (7 bases). In DNA form, the CDR3 reads TGTGCCTGGAGCGTGGCGGGGGCCGGCCCAATCACCGGGGAGCTGTTTTTT. It specifies CAWSVAGAGPITGELFF.